A single sample is the source of the 21 T cell receptor beta chains below, sequenced in a study of T cells after yellow fever vaccination. TCRdb independently ran MiXCR on the 5' RACE reads; one entry per CDR3 protein. The sample lists about 550,000 distinct CDR3 sequences, 15% to 20% occurring once. The sample consisted of PBMCs, taken 15 days after the yellow fever booster vaccination. Receptors were obtained from a man in his thirties or forties who received the YFV17D yellow fever vaccine.

This rearrangement joins TRBV6-2 or TRBV6-3 to TRBJ2-1, with TRBD2 identical over 10 bases. Germline loops: CDR1 MNHEY, CDR2 SVGEGT. J was trimmed by 9 bases and V by 7 bases; bases with no gene match: 12. The CDR3 is made up of 15 amino acids. CDR3 in DNA: TGTGCCAGCACCATACGGGCTAGCGGGAGAGGTGAGCAGTTCTTC. Amino acid sequence: CASTIRASGRGEQFF.

This clonotype was detected only a few times. V and J are TRBV7-2 and TRBJ2-7; unclear D gene. This CDR3 is 13 amino acids long. Looked up from germline, CDR1 is SGHTA and CDR2 is FQGNSA. V lost 6 bases and J lost 6, with 15 bases in between. CDR3: CASSLYRDPEQYF. The DNA of the CDR3 is TGTGCCAGCAGTCTTTATCGCGACCCCGAGCAGTACTTC. Variable domain in full (rest from reference TRBV7-2 and TRBJ2-7): GAGVSQSPSNKVTEKGKDVELRCDPISGHTALYWYRQSLGQGLEFLIYFQGNSAPDKSGLPSDRFSAERTGGSVSTLTIQRTQQEDSAVYLCASSLYRDPEQYFGPGTRLTVT.

This clonotype was detected only a few times. The V and J genes are TRBV3-1 and TRBJ1-3; D not resolved. Germline loops: CDR1 LGHDT, CDR2 YNNKEL (reference sequence). CDR3 length: 15 amino acids. V was clipped by 0 bases and J by 0 bases, with 6 bases between them. The CDR3 DNA follows: TGTGCCAGCAGCCAAGATCGGGTCTCTGGAAACACCATATATTTT. It codes for CASSQDRVSGNTIYF.

The CDR3, as DNA: TGCGCCAGCAGCTACGACCTGGGGGTTCGGTTCTTC. Translating it yields CASSYDLGVRFF. This chain connects TRBV5-1 to TRBJ2-1, with D tentatively TRBD1 or TRBD2 (5 bases each). The CDR3 consists of 12 residues. Trimming cost V 3 bases and J 15 bases, with 16 bases left between them. Germline CDR1 reads SGHRS; CDR2 reads YFSETQ.

The chain is built from TRBV20-1 and TRBJ2-1; D is perhaps TRBD2 (5 bases). The CDR3 has 14 amino acids. The germline V gene has CDR1 DFQATT and CDR2 SNEGSKA (reference sequence). Trimming left V 6 bases short and J 0 bases short, with 12 bases between. DNA for the CDR3: TGCAGTGCCCCTGACTACCGCTCCTACAATGAGCAGTTCTTC. Translated, it gives CSAPDYRSYNEQFF.

The table lists this clonotype with a few counts. The chain links TRBV9 to TRBJ1-1, with a tentative D call TRBD1 (5 bases). Germline V gene sequence: CDR1 SGDLS, CDR2 YYNGEE. The CDR3 extends over 13 amino acids. Trimming shortened V by 0 bases and J by 5 bases, and 8 bases separated the two germline ends. The DNA of the CDR3 is TGTGCCAGCAGCGTAGGAGCAGGGACTGAAGCTTTCTTT. Amino acids: CASSVGAGTEAFF.

In this sample, this clonotype turned up a few times. The gene calls are TRBV27 and TRBJ2-5; the D is unclear. From germline, CDR1 is MNHEY and CDR2 SMNVEV (reference sequence). The V end was cut by 5 bases, the J end by 0 bases, with 7 bases between. The CDR3 is 13 amino acids. The CDR3 sequence is CASSQAYQETQYF. In nucleotides, the CDR3 is TGTGCCAGCAGTCAAGCGTACCAAGAGACCCAGTACTTC.

This sequence joins TRBV20-1 and TRBJ1-1, with D perhaps matching TRBD1 (5 bases). The germline V gene encodes CDR1 DFQATT and CDR2 SNEGSKA (reference sequence). V was clipped by 0 bases and J by 6 bases, with 17 bases between them. CDR3 length: 15 amino acids. CDR3 coding DNA: TGCAGTGCTAGAGATCTCAGGAGGGGACGGGCTGAAGCTTTCTTT. Encoded protein: CSARDLRRGRAEAFF.

The chain recombines TRBV7-3 with TRBJ2-5; perhaps TRBD1 as D (7 bases). This CDR3 region has 16 residues. Germline assignment: CDR1 SGHTA and CDR2 FQGTGA. The germline V and J ends were trimmed by 5 bases and 4 bases, with 20 bases remaining between them. The CDR3 region has the DNA TGTGCCAGCAGCCGGAACGCAGGGGGGAGAGGAGAGACCCAGTACTTC. It is translated as CASSRNAGGRGETQYF.

The chain combines TRBV11-1 with TRBJ2-5; 11 positions agree with TRBD2. J lost 4 bases, V lost 5 bases, and 15 bases had no gene match. Germline V gene data show CDR1 as SGHAT and CDR2 as FQDESV (reference sequence). The CDR3 sequence is 18 residues long. In DNA, the CDR3 is TGTGCCAGCAGCGTTACCGGGACTAGCGGCCCCAAGGGAGAGACCCAGTACTTC. Translating gives CASSVTGTSGPKGETQYF.

The rearrangement uses TRBV7-6 and TRBJ2-7, with D perhaps matching TRBD1 or TRBD2 (5 bases each). The CDR3 has 15 amino acids. CDR1 is SGHVS, CDR2 FNYEAQ, per germline. The germline V and J ends were trimmed by 4 bases and 2 bases, with 15 bases remaining between them. In DNA form, the CDR3 reads TGTGCCAGCAGCTGGGTGGGGGATGGGGCCTACGAGCAGTACTTC. Its translation is CASSWVGDGAYEQYF.

This clonotype has only a few counts. This may come from a read error, since a much larger clone is one base off. The chain couples TRBV9 to TRBJ2-7; TRBD1 matches at 7 bases. The V gene end was trimmed by 3 bases and the J gene end by 5 bases; junction bases not matched to a gene: 2. This CDR3 has 12 amino acids. Germline CDR1 is SGDLS and CDR2 is YYNGEE. The CDR3 reads CASSGTGNEQYF. Written as DNA, the CDR3 is TGTGCCAGCAGCGGGACAGGTAACGAGCAGTACTTC. Drawing the rest from reference TRBV9 and TRBJ2-7, the complete variable domain is DSGVTQTPKHLITATGQRVTLRCSPRSGDLSVYWYQQSLDQGLQFLIQYYNGEERAKGNILERFSAQQFPDLHSELNLSSLELGDSALYFCASSGTGNEQYFGPGTRLTVT.

This chain links TRBV27 with TRBJ2-2, with 8 bases identical to TRBD2. The CDR3 runs 18 residues. The ends lost 3 bases at V and 4 bases at J; junction bases unmatched: 13. Germline assignment: CDR1 MNHEY and CDR2 SMNVEV (reference sequence). The CDR3 protein is CASSLGPWSGSFTGELFF. As DNA, the CDR3 is TGTGCCAGCAGTTTGGGGCCGTGGAGCGGGAGTTTCACCGGGGAGCTGTTTTTT.

A few counts support this clonotype. The V gene is TRBV7-2, the J gene TRBJ2-7; D is unclear. Germline CDR1 reads SGHTA; CDR2 reads FQGNSA. V was trimmed by 3 bases and J by 5 bases, leaving 8 bases between them. The CDR3 has 12 residues. The CDR3 bases are TGTGCCAGCAGCTTGGATCACCACGAGCAGTACTTC. Translation gives CASSLDHHEQYF.

The chain links TRBV11-2 to TRBJ2-1, with a possible D match to TRBD1 (5 bases). The germline V gene encodes CDR1 SGHAT and CDR2 FQNNGV. V was pared by 1 base and J by 0 bases, with 13 bases between. The CDR3 totals 17 residues. The CDR3 here is CASSLVPDSYSYNEQFF. CDR3 DNA: TGTGCCAGCAGCTTAGTCCCCGACAGCTACTCCTACAATGAGCAGTTCTTC.

The chain combines TRBV6-1 with TRBJ2-7; D ambiguous. CDR1 and CDR2 from the germline V gene are MNHNS and SASEGT. The CDR3 length is 15 residues. Trimming removed 8 bases from V and 0 bases from J, with 17 bases in between. The CDR3 DNA reads TGTGCCAGCGAGAACGGAGCCACGAGCTCCTACGAGCAGTACTTC. It is translated as CASENGATSSYEQYF.

In its sample, this clonotype was seen a few times. V usage is TRBV7-2 and J usage is TRBJ2-7, with D hard to call. Germline CDR1 reads SGHTA; CDR2 reads FQGNSA. The CDR3 has 12 residues. V lost 2 bases, J lost 6 bases, and 8 bases lay in between. The CDR3 region has the DNA TGTGCCAGCAGCTTAAGAGTTTCCGAGCAGTACTTC. It encodes CASSLRVSEQYF.

This clonotype was recorded many times. This chain uses TRBV27 with TRBJ2-2; D uncertain. V gave up 3 bases and J gave up 6 bases, with 8 bases separating them. This CDR3 spans 13 amino acids. Germline CDR1 reads MNHEY; CDR2 reads SMNVEV (reference sequence). DNA of the CDR3: TGTGCCAGCAGTTTTAAGGCTTCCGGGGAGCTGTTTTTT. Its translation is CASSFKASGELFF.

This clonotype was detected once. The rearrangement joins TRBV19 to TRBJ2-2, with 7 positions matching TRBD1. The germline V gene has CDR1 LNHDA and CDR2 SQIVND (reference sequence). V lost 7 bases and J lost 3; bases outside the gene matches: 8. The CDR3 totals 15 residues. The CDR3 bases are TGTGCCAGTACCCTACGAGGGGGCTACACCGGGGAGCTGTTTTTT. Translating gives CASTLRGGYTGELFF.

The sample holds a few counts of this clonotype. V usage is TRBV3-1 and J usage is TRBJ2-4, with a tentative D call TRBD1 (5 bases). CDR1 is LGHDT, CDR2 YNNKEL, per germline (reference sequence). Trimming stripped 5 bases from V and 5 bases from J, with 13 bases between. The CDR3 consists of 14 residues. CDR3 in amino acids: CASSARDVENIQYF. The CDR3 bases are TGTGCCAGCAGCGCCAGGGATGTAGAAAACATTCAGTACTTC.

The chain carries TRBV10-3 and TRBJ2-1; perhaps TRBD2 as D (5 bases). V gave up 5 bases and J gave up 3 bases, with 8 bases separating them. Germline V lookup: CDR1 ENHRY, CDR2 SYGVKD. CDR3 length: 13 residues. The CDR3 loop reads CAISRTDYNEQFF. The CDR3 DNA sequence: TGTGCCATCAGTAGGACTGACTACAATGAGCAGTTCTTC.